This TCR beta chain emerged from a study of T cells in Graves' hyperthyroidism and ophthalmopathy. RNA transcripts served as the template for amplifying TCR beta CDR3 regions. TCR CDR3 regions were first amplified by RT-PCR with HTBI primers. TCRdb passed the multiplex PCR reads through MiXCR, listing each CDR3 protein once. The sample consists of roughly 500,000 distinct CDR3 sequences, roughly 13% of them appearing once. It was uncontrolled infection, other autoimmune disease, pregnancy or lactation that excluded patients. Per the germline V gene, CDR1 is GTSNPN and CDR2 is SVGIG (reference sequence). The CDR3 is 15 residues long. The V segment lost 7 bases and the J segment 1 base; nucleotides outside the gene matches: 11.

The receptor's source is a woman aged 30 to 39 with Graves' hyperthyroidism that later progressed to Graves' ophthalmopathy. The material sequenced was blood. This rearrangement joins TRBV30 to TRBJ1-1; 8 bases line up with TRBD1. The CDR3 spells CASTSPDRANTEAFF. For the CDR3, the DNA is TGTGCCTCGACCTCCCCGGACAGGGCGAACACTGAAGCTTTCTTT.